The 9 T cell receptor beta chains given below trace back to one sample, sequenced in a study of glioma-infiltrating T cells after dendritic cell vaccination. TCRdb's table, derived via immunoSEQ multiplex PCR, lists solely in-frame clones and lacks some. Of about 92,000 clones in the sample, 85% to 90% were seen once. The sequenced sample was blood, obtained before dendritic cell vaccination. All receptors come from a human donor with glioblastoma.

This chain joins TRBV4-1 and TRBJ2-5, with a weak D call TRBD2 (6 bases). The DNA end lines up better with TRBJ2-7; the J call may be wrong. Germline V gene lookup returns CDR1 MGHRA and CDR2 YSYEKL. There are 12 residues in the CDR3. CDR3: CASSDGLYEQYF. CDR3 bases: TGCGCCAGCAGCGACGGACTATACGAGCAGTACTTC.

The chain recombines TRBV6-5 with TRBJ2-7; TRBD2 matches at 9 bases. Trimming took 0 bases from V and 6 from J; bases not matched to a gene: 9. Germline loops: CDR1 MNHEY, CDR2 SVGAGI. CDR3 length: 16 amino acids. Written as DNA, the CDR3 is TGTGCCAGCAGTTACTCGGGGACTAGCTTCCCTGGCGAGCAGTACTTC. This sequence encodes CASSYSGTSFPGEQYF.

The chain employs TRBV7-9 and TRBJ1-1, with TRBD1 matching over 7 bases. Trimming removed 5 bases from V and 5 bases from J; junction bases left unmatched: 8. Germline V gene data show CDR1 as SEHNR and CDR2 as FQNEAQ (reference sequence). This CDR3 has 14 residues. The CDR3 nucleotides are TGTGCCAGCAGCCCTGACAGGGTCGGGACTGAAGCTTTCTTT. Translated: CASSPDRVGTEAFF.

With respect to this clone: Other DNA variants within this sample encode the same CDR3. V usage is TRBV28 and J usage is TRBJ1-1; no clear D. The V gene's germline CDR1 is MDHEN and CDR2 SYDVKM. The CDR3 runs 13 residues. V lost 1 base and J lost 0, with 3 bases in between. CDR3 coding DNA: TGTGCCAGCAGTTTATCTTTGAACACTGAAGCTTTCTTT. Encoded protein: CASSLSLNTEAFF.

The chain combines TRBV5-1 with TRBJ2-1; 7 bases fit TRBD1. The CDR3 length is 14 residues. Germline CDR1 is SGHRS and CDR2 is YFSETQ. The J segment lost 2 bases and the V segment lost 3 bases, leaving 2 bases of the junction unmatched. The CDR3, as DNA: TGCGCCAGCAGCTGGGGGACAGCCTACAATGAGCAGTTCTTC. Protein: CASSWGTAYNEQFF.

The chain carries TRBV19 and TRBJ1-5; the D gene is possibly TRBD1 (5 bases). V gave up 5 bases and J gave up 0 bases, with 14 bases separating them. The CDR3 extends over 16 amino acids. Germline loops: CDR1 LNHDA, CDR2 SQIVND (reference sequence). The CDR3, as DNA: TGTGCCAGTAGTTTACAGGAGGGCGGTAGCAATCAGCCCCAGCATTTT. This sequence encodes CASSLQEGGSNQPQHF.

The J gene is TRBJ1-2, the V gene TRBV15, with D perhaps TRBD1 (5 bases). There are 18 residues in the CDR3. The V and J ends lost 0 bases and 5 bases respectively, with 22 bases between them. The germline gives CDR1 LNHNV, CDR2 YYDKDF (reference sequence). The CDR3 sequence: CATSRDPLGRGDGYGYTF. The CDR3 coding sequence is TGTGCCACCAGCAGAGATCCCCTGGGGAGGGGAGATGGGTATGGCTACACCTTC.

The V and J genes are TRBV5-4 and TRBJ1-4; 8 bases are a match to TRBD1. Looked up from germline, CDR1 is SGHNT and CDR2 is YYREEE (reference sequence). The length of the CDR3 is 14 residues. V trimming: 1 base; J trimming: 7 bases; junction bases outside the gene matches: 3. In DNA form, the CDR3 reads TGTGCCAGCAGCTTGCAGGGGGCAGGTGAAAAACTGTTTTTT. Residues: CASSLQGAGEKLFF.

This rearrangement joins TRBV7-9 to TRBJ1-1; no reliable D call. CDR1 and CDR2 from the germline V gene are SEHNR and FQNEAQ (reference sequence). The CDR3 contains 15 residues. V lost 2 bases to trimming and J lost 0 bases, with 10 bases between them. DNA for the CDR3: TGTGCCAGCAGCTTAATGAGGCTTTTGAACACTGAAGCTTTCTTT. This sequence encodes CASSLMRLLNTEAFF.